This passage covers 4 T cell receptor beta chains from one sample sequenced in a study of identifying expanded T cells in peripheral blood. The method was immunoSEQ multiplex PCR; TCRdb's version includes in-frame clones alone and lacks a portion of them. Here the sample spans about 53,000 clones, roughly four fifths being singletons. Input material: blood. All receptors come from a person aged 18 to 75 in good health.

The chain is built from TRBV5-6 and TRBJ2-2; D gene uncertain. Germline V CDR1 and CDR2: SGHDT, YYEEEE. V lost 1 base and J 7 bases, leaving 11 bases between the germline ends. This CDR3 has 14 amino acids. CDR3 DNA sequence: TGTGCCAGCAGCTTGCGACCGAGTGGCGGGGAGCTGTTTTTT. Protein: CASSLRPSGGELFF.

This chain links TRBV6-5 with TRBJ2-5, with D perhaps TRBD1 or TRBD2 (6 bases each). Germline assignment: CDR1 MNHEY and CDR2 SVGAGI. The CDR3 totals 14 residues. Trimming pared 6 bases from V and 4 bases from J, leaving 15 bases between. CDR3: CASRKGPGAETQYF. As DNA, the CDR3 is TGTGCCAGCAGAAAAGGTCCGGGGGCAGAGACCCAGTACTTC.

V and J are TRBV28 and TRBJ2-7; D is undetermined. This CDR3 has 15 residues. Trimming stripped 5 bases from V and 0 bases from J, with 14 bases between. From germline, CDR1 is MDHEN and CDR2 SYDVKM. CDR3 nucleotides: TGTGCCAGCAGTCCCCCTAGAGGAAACTCCTACGAGCAGTACTTC. It encodes CASSPPRGNSYEQYF.

The chain recombines TRBV5-6 with TRBJ2-3; TRBD2 matches at 8 bases. The CDR3 runs 16 residues. Trimming at V came to 7 bases and at J to 3 bases, leaving 13 bases not matched to a gene. Per germline, CDR1 SGHDT and CDR2 YYEEEE. CDR3 loop: CASGRPGTSGTDTQYF. In nucleotides, the CDR3 is TGTGCCAGCGGGAGACCCGGGACTAGTGGTACAGATACGCAGTATTTT.